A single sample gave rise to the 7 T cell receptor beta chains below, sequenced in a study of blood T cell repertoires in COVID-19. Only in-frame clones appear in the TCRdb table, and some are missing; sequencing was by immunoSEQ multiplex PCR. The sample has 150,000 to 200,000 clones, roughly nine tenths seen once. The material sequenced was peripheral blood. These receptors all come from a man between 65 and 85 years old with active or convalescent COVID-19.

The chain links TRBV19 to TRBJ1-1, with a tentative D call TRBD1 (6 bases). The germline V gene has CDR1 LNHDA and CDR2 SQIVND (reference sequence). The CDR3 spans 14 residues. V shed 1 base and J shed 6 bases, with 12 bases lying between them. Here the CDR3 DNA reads TGTGCCAGTAGTATAGGGGGGCTGTCCTCTGAAGCTTTCTTT. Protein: CASSIGGLSSEAFF. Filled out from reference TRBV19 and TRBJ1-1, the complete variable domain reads DGGITQSPKYLFRKEGQNVTLSCEQNLNHDAMYWYRQDPGQGLRLIYYSQIVNDFQKGDIAEGYSVSREKKESFPLTVTSAQKNPTAFYLCASSIGGLSSEAFFGQGTRLTVV.

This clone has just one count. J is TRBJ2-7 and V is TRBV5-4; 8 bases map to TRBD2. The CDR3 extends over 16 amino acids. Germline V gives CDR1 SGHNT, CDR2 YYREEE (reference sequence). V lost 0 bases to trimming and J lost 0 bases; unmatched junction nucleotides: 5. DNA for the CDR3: TGTGCCAGCAGCTTGGCCGGGGGACTAGGCTCCTACGAGCAGTACTTC. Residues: CASSLAGGLGSYEQYF.

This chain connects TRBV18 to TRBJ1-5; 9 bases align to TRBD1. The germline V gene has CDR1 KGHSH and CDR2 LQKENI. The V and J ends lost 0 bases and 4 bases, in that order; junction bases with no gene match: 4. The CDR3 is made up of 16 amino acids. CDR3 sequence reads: CASSPPGDRGNQPQHF. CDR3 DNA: TGTGCCAGCTCACCACCGGGAGACAGGGGGAATCAGCCCCAGCATTTT.

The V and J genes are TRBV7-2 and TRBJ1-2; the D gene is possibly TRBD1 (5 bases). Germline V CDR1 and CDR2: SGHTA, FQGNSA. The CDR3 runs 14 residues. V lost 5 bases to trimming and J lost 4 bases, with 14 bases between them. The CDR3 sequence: CASSPQGGVYGYTF. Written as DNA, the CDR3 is TGTGCCAGCAGCCCCCAGGGAGGCGTCTATGGCTACACCTTC.

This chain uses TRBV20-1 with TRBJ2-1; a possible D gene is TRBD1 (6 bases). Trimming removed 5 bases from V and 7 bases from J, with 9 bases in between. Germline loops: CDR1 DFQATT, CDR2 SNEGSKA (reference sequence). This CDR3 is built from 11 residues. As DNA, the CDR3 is TGCAGTGCTTCCAGGGGAAATGAGCAGTTCTTC. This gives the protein CSASRGNEQFF.

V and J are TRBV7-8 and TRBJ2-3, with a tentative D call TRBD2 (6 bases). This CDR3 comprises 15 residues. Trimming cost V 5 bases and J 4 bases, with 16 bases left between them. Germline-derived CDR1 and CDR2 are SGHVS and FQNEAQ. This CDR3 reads CASSPGGLIADTQYF. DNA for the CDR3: TGTGCCAGCAGCCCCGGAGGGCTAATCGCAGATACGCAGTATTTT.

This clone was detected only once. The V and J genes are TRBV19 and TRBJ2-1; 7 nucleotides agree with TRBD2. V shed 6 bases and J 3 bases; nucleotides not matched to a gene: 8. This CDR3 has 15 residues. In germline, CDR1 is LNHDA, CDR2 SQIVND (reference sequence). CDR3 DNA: TGTGCCAGTAGCCCTAGTGGCGGGGGCTACAATGAGCAGTTCTTC. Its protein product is CASSPSGGGYNEQFF.